The table lists the clone carrying this T cell receptor (beta chain) with a few counts. What it binds is unknown. This record belongs to a study of read filtering for tumor transcriptome and immune sequencing. Study findings and constraints: RNA-seq captured clonotypes less deeply and reliably than IR-seq.

V lost 2 bases and J lost 5; bases outside the gene matches: 4. The CDR3 covers 15 residues. Per germline, CDR1 SGHVS and CDR2 FQNEAQ. From about 0.4 ug of RNA, a library with molecular barcoded alpha/delta and beta/gamma adaptors was made. Each CDR3 protein gets one entry after TCRdb re-called the reads with MiXCR. The sample has 35,000 to 45,000 distinct CDR3 sequences; roughly 13% are singletons. The rearrangement links TRBV7-8 to TRBJ2-1, with 9 bases lining up with TRBD2. Sequences were obtained from a population of CD138-negative cells sorted from bone marrow. This sequence originates from a donor aged 40 or older with multiple myeloma. The DNA of the CDR3 is TGTGCCAGCAGCTTACGGGTAGCGGGAGACAATGAGCAGTTCTTC. This gives the protein CASSLRVAGDNEQFF.